These T cell receptor beta chains were read from a single sample in a study of T-cell memory formation after mild COVID-19. MiXCR, run by TCRdb on the 5' RACE reads, gives a single entry per CDR3 protein. The sample comprises about 340,000 distinct CDR3 sequences, around 13% of which are singletons, and about 22% rests with the top ten. Input material: PBMCs or a T cell subset sorted from them (not recorded which). The receptors here all came from a man younger than 35 who had mild COVID-19 (a few samples of this study predate the infection). Cell type and time point are not known. Both conserved end residues are part of each CDR3. The D gene is left open where the match is weak. For some rows the clone size is stated as once, few or many, or as a class when expanded; others skip it.

>TRBV7-9|TRBJ2-1|19|few|-
TGTGCCAGCAGCTCCGTGTTCGATAACTCGGGACCGATAGCCCGCTCCCAGTTCTTC
CASSSVFDNSGPIARSQFF
>TRBV29-1|TRBJ2-3|12|-|-
TGCAGCCTAGGGCTAGCCCCAGATACGCAGTATTTT
CSLGLAPDTQYF
>TRBV29-1|TRBJ2-7|13|-|-
TGCAGCGGCAAGAGGGGCGGTCTAGGGGAGCAGTACTTC
CSGKRGGLGEQYF
>TRBV11-2|TRBJ1-2|15|-|-
TGTGCCAGCAGCGAAGAGGGACTGCGCGCCTATGGCTACACCTTC
CASSEEGLRAYGYTF
>TRBV6-6|TRBJ2-3|13|-|-
TGTGCCAGCGAGGTTCAGGGCACAGATACGCAGTATTTT
CASEVQGTDTQYF
>TRBV20-1|TRBJ1-2|13|-|TRBD1
TGCAGTGCTAGAGATCGGGACAGGAGTGGCTACACCTTC
CSARDRDRSGYTF
>TRBV5-6|TRBJ2-7|14|-|-
TGTGCCAGCAGCTTGGTGGGGCAAACCTACGAGCAGTACTTC
CASSLVGQTYEQYF
>TRBV6-5|TRBJ2-7|13|few|TRBD2
TGTGCCAGCAGTCGGGGCGGGGGCTACGAGCAGTACTTC
CASSRGGGYEQYF
>TRBV5-4|TRBJ2-1|14|-|TRBD2
TGTGCCAGCAGGATCCTAGGGCCGGGAGGTGAGCAGTTCTTC
CASRILGPGGEQFF
>TRBV29-1|TRBJ1-2|11|-|-
TGCAGCGTTGTAAAGGGCAGTGGCTACACCTTC
CSVVKGSGYTF
>TRBV11-2|TRBJ2-1|15|-|TRBD1
TGTGCCAGCAGCGACGGACAGGGACAGGACAATGAGCAGTTCTTC
CASSDGQGQDNEQFF
>TRBV9|TRBJ1-1|13|-|-
TGTGCCAGCAGCGCGGACGGTAACACTGAAGCTTTCTTT
CASSADGNTEAFF
>TRBV9|TRBJ2-1|12|-|-
TGTGCCAGCAGCTCCAACGGGGGGCCCCAGTTCTTC
CASSSNGGPQFF
>TRBV5-5|TRBJ2-3|15|-|-
TGTGCCAGCAGCAGTTCGGGATTGGGTGCAGATACGCAGTATTTT
CASSSSGLGADTQYF
>TRBV6-4|TRBJ2-1|15|few|-
TGTGCCAGCAGTGACTCTATCCTAGCGAGCAATGAGCAGTTCTTC
CASSDSILASNEQFF